This T cell receptor (beta chain) was sequenced for a study of early T cells in non-severe SARS-CoV-2 infection. Study as a whole: Unpaired chains resulted from sequencing bulk RNA of unsorted whole blood.

The CDR3 runs to 15 residues. In germline, CDR1 is SGHTA, CDR2 FQGNSA. V lost 0 bases to trimming and J lost 4 bases, with 12 bases between them. Unique molecular identifiers were affixed to single, distinct cDNA molecules. TCRdb reprocessed the 5' RACE reads via MiXCR and lists one record per CDR3 protein. The sample carries roughly 54,000 distinct CDR3 sequences, around 5.6% recorded once. This clonotype was picked up many times. The antigen is unknown. Study conclusions and caveats: Using VDJdb, the matching emphasized anti-spike CD8 responses while missing private and CD4 specificities.

The source of this sequence is an adult who was a healthcare worker with PCR-confirmed SARS-CoV-2 infection or an uninfected control (not recorded which). What was sequenced was whole blood. The rearrangement links TRBV7-2 to TRBJ2-5; TRBD2 is a possible D gene (6 bases). CDR3 bases: TGTGCCAGCAGCTTAGCGGGGGGTCGCGGAGAGACCCAGTACTTC. It encodes CASSLAGGRGETQYF.